What follows are 25 T cell receptor beta chains derived from one specimen sequenced in a study of vaccination and CD4 T cells after COVID-19. TCRdb reprocessed the PCR reads via MiXCR and lists one record per CDR3 protein. The sample carries about 19,000 distinct CDR3 sequences, around 62% recorded once. Specimen: CD4+ T cells from blood, collected before SARS-CoV-2 vaccination. The receptors derive from a human donor who had recovered from COVID-19.

The sample holds a few counts of this clonotype. The rearrangement joins TRBV12-3 or TRBV12-4 to TRBJ1-5; no firm D call. This CDR3 spans 13 amino acids. V was shortened by 10 bases and J by 7 bases, with 17 bases between the two germline ends. The CDR3 loop is CATARRQAQPQHF. The CDR3 bases are TGTGCCACAGCTAGGAGACAAGCGCAGCCCCAGCATTTT.

The chain is built from TRBV20-1 and TRBJ1-5; TRBD1 might be the D (5 bases). The CDR3 runs to 13 residues. V was cut by 5 bases and J by 6 bases, with 14 bases left in between. Germline CDR1 DFQATT, CDR2 SNEGSKA (reference sequence). Here the CDR3 reads CSAGGGTGQPQHF. CDR3 nucleotides: TGCAGTGCTGGCGGGGGGACTGGTCAGCCCCAGCATTTT.

Sample share makes this clonotype medium-sized. The rearrangement links TRBV6-1 to TRBJ2-7; TRBD2 is a possible D gene (6 bases). Per the germline V gene, CDR1 is MNHNS and CDR2 is SASEGT. The length of the CDR3 is 14 residues. V lost 6 bases, J lost 4 bases, and 16 bases lay in between. CDR3 region: CASRKAGAGYEQYF. The CDR3 DNA sequence: TGTGCCAGCAGAAAAGCGGGTGCTGGGTACGAGCAGTACTTC.

J is TRBJ2-7 and V is TRBV7-9, with D perhaps assigned TRBD1 or TRBD2 (6 bases each). Trimming took 2 bases from V and 3 from J, leaving 14 bases between them. This CDR3 has 15 amino acids. The germline V gene encodes CDR1 SEHNR and CDR2 FQNEAQ (reference sequence). The CDR3 bases are TGTGCCAGCAGCTTAAGGAGGGGGACTCTCTACGAGCAGTACTTC. Translating gives CASSLRRGTLYEQYF.

The rearrangement uses TRBV20-1 and TRBJ2-3; TRBD2 matches 9 bases. From germline, CDR1 is DFQATT and CDR2 SNEGSKA (reference sequence). V shed 2 bases, J shed 5 bases, and the junction held 11 bases outside the gene matches. The CDR3 runs to 16 residues. CDR3 DNA: TGCAGTGCTAGAAACAATATAGCGGGAGTCAAAGATACGCAGTATTTT. Translating gives CSARNNIAGVKDTQYF.

The chain combines TRBV6-2 or TRBV6-3 with TRBJ1-1, with D possibly TRBD1 on 5 matching bases. Trimming left V 7 bases short and J 1 base short, with 13 bases between. Germline-derived CDR1 and CDR2 are MNHEY and SVGEGT. This CDR3 has 14 residues. The CDR3 loop reads CASIGTSKNTEAFF. The CDR3 nucleotides read TGTGCCAGCATTGGGACGTCCAAGAACACTGAAGCTTTCTTT.

The V and J genes are TRBV20-1 and TRBJ1-2; tentative D call: TRBD1 (5 bases). This CDR3 has 13 residues. The V end was cut by 0 bases, the J end by 3 bases, with 8 bases between. Germline values: CDR1 DFQATT, CDR2 SNEGSKA (reference sequence). The CDR3 nucleotides read TGCAGTGCTAGAGATGACAGACACTATGGCTACACCTTC. Protein product: CSARDDRHYGYTF.

This clonotype was counted a few times. The chain has TRBV6-1 and TRBJ1-3; the D is unclear. The germline gives CDR1 MNHNS, CDR2 SASEGT. The CDR3 has 13 residues. V lost 8 bases and J lost 1, with 9 bases in between. The CDR3 DNA is TGTGCCAGCGGGGTCAGATCTGGAAACACCATATATTTT. It translates to CASGVRSGNTIYF.

This chain joins TRBV20-1 and TRBJ1-2; TRBD1 matches at 7 bases. Looked up from germline, CDR1 is DFQATT and CDR2 is SNEGSKA (reference sequence). This CDR3 comprises 15 residues. The V and J ends lost 5 bases and 2 bases, in that order; junction bases with no gene match: 11. In DNA, the CDR3 is TGCAGTGCTTTCCACCGGGACAGCAAAAACTATGGCTACACCTTC. It codes for CSAFHRDSKNYGYTF.

As DNA, the CDR3 is TGTGCCAGCAGGCCGACAGGGGGCGATGGCTACACCTTC. Translated, it gives CASRPTGGDGYTF. V gene TRBV28 combines with J gene TRBJ1-2; TRBD1 matches at 10 bases. Germline CDR1 MDHEN, CDR2 SYDVKM. Trimming took 6 bases from V and 6 from J; bases not matched to a gene: 4. This CDR3 has 13 residues.

This sequence joins TRBV21-1 and TRBJ1-5; the table's D call of TRBD1 was not tested on the DNA. TRBV21-1 is noted as a pseudogene. The CDR3 totals 14 residues. The CDR3 DNA sequence: TGTGCCAGCAGCAAGGGGACACACAATCAGCCCCAGCATTTT. Its translation: CASSKGTHNQPQHF.

This clonotype was seen a few times. This chain uses TRBV11-3 with TRBJ2-5; no reliable D call. The germline CDR1 and CDR2 sequences are SGHNT and YENEEA. The V end was cut by 0 bases, the J end by 5 bases, with 7 bases between. The CDR3 is 13 residues long. CDR3 loop: CASSLDRLETQYF. The DNA for the CDR3 is TGTGCCAGCAGCTTAGATCGTTTGGAGACCCAGTACTTC.

The rearrangement uses TRBV11-2 and TRBJ2-2; D is possibly TRBD2 (6 bases). There are 16 residues in the CDR3. CDR1 is SGHAT, CDR2 FQNNGV, per germline. Trimming stripped 7 bases from V and 5 bases from J, with 20 bases between. Written as DNA, the CDR3 is TGTGCCAGCACCATGAGACCGGGAGATGGGACCGGGGAGCTGTTTTTT. Encoded protein: CASTMRPGDGTGELFF.

In this sample, this clonotype turned up a few times. The V call is TRBV20-1, the J call TRBJ2-7, with TRBD1 matching 9 bases. V lost 3 bases and J lost 7; bases outside the gene matches: 10. Germline loops: CDR1 DFQATT, CDR2 SNEGSKA (reference sequence). The CDR3 contains 14 residues. The CDR3 coding sequence is TGCAGTGCTAGCCCGGGACAGGGTACTAGGGAGCAGTACTTC. This translates into CSASPGQGTREQYF.

The CDR3 is CATSTGGESTEAFF. The CDR3 DNA is TGTGCCACCTCGACAGGGGGGGAGAGCACTGAAGCTTTCTTT. The chain has TRBV6-1 and TRBJ1-1, with 9 nucleotides matching TRBD1. This CDR3 is built from 14 residues. V shed 10 bases, J shed 4 bases, and the junction held 10 bases outside the gene matches. Germline V gene lookup returns CDR1 MNHNS and CDR2 SASEGT.

The chain combines TRBV7-9 with TRBJ2-7; 11 bases line up with TRBD2. The CDR3 loop spans 16 amino acids. Trimming took 5 bases from V and 4 from J; bases not matched to a gene: 10. Per germline, CDR1 SEHNR and CDR2 FQNEAQ (reference sequence). The DNA of the CDR3 is TGTGCCAGCAGCCCCGCCCGACTAGCGGGGAATTACGAGCAGTACTTC. It yields the protein CASSPARLAGNYEQYF.

This clonotype appeared a few times. The chain combines TRBV6-1 with TRBJ2-7, with 7 bases identical to TRBD2. With 6 bases clipped from V and 5 bases from J, the junction kept 16 bases outside the gene matches. CDR1 is MNHNS, CDR2 SASEGT, per germline. The CDR3 covers 16 residues. The CDR3 spells CASSRGLGGISHEQYF. The CDR3 coding sequence is TGTGCCAGCAGCCGTGGACTAGGCGGGATATCCCACGAGCAGTACTTC.

V and J are TRBV6-2 or TRBV6-3 and TRBJ1-5; no clear D. This CDR3 has 20 amino acids. Trimming took off 0 bases at V and 1 base at J, with 22 bases between the two ends. The V gene's germline CDR1 is MNHEY and CDR2 SVGEGT. CDR3: CASSYSISRSSSMSNQPQHF. DNA for the CDR3: TGTGCCAGCAGTTACTCGATTTCCCGAAGTAGTTCGATGAGCAATCAGCCCCAGCATTTT.

The V call is TRBV20-1, the J call TRBJ1-2; 9 bases align to TRBD1. CDR3 size: 13 residues. J gave up 8 bases and V 5 bases, and 9 bases lay outside the gene matches. Germline V CDR1 and CDR2: DFQATT, SNEGSKA (reference sequence). The CDR3 DNA reads as TGCAGTGCTGGGGCCGGGACAGGGAGCGGCTACACCTTC. Its protein is CSAGAGTGSGYTF.

The CDR3 is CASSSSSRLRTAGYGYTF. The CDR3 coding sequence is TGTGCCAGCAGTTCGTCTTCACGTCTACGGACAGCGGGCTATGGCTACACCTTC. V gene TRBV28 combines with J gene TRBJ1-2, with D tentatively TRBD1 (6 bases). V shed 4 bases and J shed 4 bases, with 25 bases lying between them. CDR1 and CDR2 (germline): MDHEN, SYDVKM. The CDR3 loop spans 18 amino acids.

The rearrangement joins TRBV5-4 to TRBJ2-5; TRBD1 matches 8 bases. The J segment lost 5 bases and the V segment lost 4 bases, leaving 10 bases of the junction unmatched. CDR3 size: 15 residues. CDR1 is SGHNT, CDR2 YYREEE, per germline (reference sequence). The CDR3 nucleotides read TGTGCCAGCAGCATCCTGACAGGGGAAGGTGAGACCCAGTACTTC. Translation: CASSILTGEGETQYF.

In this sample, this clonotype turned up a few times. This sequence joins TRBV24-1 and TRBJ2-5; 9 nucleotides align to TRBD1. This CDR3 has 17 residues. Germline V CDR1 and CDR2: KGHDR, SFDVKD. Trimming took 4 bases from V and 2 from J; bases not matched to a gene: 10. The DNA for the CDR3 is TGTGCCACCAGTGACAGATCCGGGACAGGGCCGCAAGAGACCCAGTACTTC. It translates to CATSDRSGTGPQETQYF.

This clonotype was seen a handful of times. The rearrangement uses TRBV27 and TRBJ2-2, with TRBD2 matching over 15 bases. Germline lookup yields CDR1 MNHEY and CDR2 SMNVEV (reference sequence). This CDR3 has 18 amino acids. Trimming cost V 5 bases and J 5 bases; bases outside gene matches: 9. As DNA, the CDR3 is TGTGCCAGCAGTGTCGGACTAGCGGGAGGGCCGAGGACCGGGGAGCTGTTTTTT. Protein sequence: CASSVGLAGGPRTGELFF.

This clonotype was seen a single time. The chain combines TRBV19 with TRBJ1-5; 7 bases line up with TRBD1. Germline lookup yields CDR1 LNHDA and CDR2 SQIVND (reference sequence). Trimming at V came to 5 bases and at J to 0 bases, leaving 13 bases not matched to a gene. The CDR3 totals 18 residues. The CDR3 here is CASSLLTPTGNSNQPQHF. As DNA, the CDR3 is TGTGCCAGTAGTCTGCTCACACCGACAGGGAATAGCAATCAGCCCCAGCATTTT.

The chain has TRBV4-2 and TRBJ2-4; 9 positions match TRBD2. The trim removed 6 bases at V and 0 bases at J, leaving 3 bases unmatched. CDR3 length: 15 residues. Per germline, CDR1 LGHNA and CDR2 YNFKEQ. CDR3 region: CASRRTSVAKNIQYF. CDR3 in DNA: TGTGCCAGCAGACGGACTAGCGTAGCCAAAAACATTCAGTACTTC.